The 5 T cell receptor beta chains below were found in one sample sequenced in a study of early T cells in non-severe SARS-CoV-2 infection. MiXCR, run by TCRdb on the 5' RACE reads, gives a single entry per CDR3 protein. The data show 70,000 to 85,000 distinct CDR3 sequences, roughly an eighth seen once. Sequencing was carried out using whole blood. Receptors were obtained from an adult who was a healthcare worker with PCR-confirmed SARS-CoV-2 infection or an uninfected control (not recorded which).

The chain uses TRBV7-3 and TRBJ2-3; TRBD2 might be the D (6 bases). This CDR3 comprises 13 residues. V dropped 6 bases and J dropped 3 bases, with 10 bases sitting between them. CDR1 and CDR2 (germline): SGHTA, FQGTGA. The CDR3 coding sequence is TGTGCCAGCAGATACGGGACTACAGATACGCAGTATTTT. Its protein product is CASRYGTTDTQYF. The variable domain in full, completed from reference TRBV7-3 and TRBJ2-3, reads GAGVSQTPSNKVTEKGKYVELRCDPISGHTALYWYRQSLGQGPEFLIYFQGTGAADDSGLPNDRFFAVRPEGSVSTLKIQRTERGDSAVYLCASRYGTTDTQYFGPGTRLTVL.

This clonotype has at least ten counts. The J gene is TRBJ2-1, the V gene TRBV7-2; D not resolved. The CDR3 length is 13 residues. The V gene lost 5 bases and the J gene lost 9 bases, with 14 bases spanning the gap. CDR1 and CDR2 (germline): SGHTA, FQGNSA. Here the CDR3 DNA reads TGTGCCAGCAGCCCGGTTGCAGGCAGTGAGCAGTTCTTC. Protein sequence: CASSPVAGSEQFF.

This clonotype was picked up many times. One junction end does not reproduce the germline sequence, and a read error may be involved. J is TRBJ2-3 and V is TRBV28, with unresolved D. The CDR3 runs 11 residues. Per the germline V gene, CDR1 is MDHEN and CDR2 is SYDVKM. This CDR3 reads CRVSSTDTQYF. As DNA, the CDR3 is TGCCGGGTTTCTAGCACAGATACGCAGTATTTT.

This clonotype has only a few counts. The chain links TRBV5-5 to TRBJ2-2; 8 bases line up with TRBD1. CDR3 length: 18 amino acids. The trim removed 1 base at V and 5 bases at J, leaving 13 bases unmatched. CDR1 is SGHKS, CDR2 YYEKEE, per germline (reference sequence). The CDR3 loop is CASSLYVLDRAATGELFF. As DNA, the CDR3 is TGTGCCAGCAGCTTGTATGTACTGGACAGGGCCGCAACCGGGGAGCTGTTTTTT.

This clonotype showed up many times. The V and J genes are TRBV29-1 and TRBJ2-1; 13 bases map to TRBD2. The germline CDR1 and CDR2 sequences are SQVTM and ANQGSEA. The V gene end was trimmed by 7 bases and the J gene end by 9 bases; junction bases not matched to a gene: 15. CDR3 length: 16 residues. The CDR3 loop reads CSARKGGTSGVVEQFF. The CDR3 bases are TGCAGCGCCAGAAAAGGGGGGACTAGCGGGGTAGTTGAGCAGTTCTTC.